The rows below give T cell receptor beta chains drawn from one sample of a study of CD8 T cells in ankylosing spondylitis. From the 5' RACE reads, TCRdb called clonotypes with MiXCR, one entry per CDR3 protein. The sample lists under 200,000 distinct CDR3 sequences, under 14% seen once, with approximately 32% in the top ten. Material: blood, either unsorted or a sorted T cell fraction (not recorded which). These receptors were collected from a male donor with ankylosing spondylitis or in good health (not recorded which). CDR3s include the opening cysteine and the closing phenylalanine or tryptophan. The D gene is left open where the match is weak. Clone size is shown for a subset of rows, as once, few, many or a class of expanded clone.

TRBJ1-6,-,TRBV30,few,CAWIGQSNNSPLHF,TGTGCCTGGATTGGACAGTCGAATAATTCACCCCTCCACTTT
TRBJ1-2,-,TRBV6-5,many,CASSYSDGAYHTF,TGTGCCAGCAGTTACTCGGACGGTGCTTACCACACCTTC
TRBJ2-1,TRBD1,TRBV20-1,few,CSARGGTGRGEQFF,TGCAGTGCTAGAGGAGGGACAGGGAGAGGTGAGCAGTTCTTC
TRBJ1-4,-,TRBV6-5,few,CASSSGPADSNEKLFF,-
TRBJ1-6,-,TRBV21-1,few,CASRRRGVDSPLHF,TGTGCCAGCCGCCGCAGGGGCGTGGATTCACCCCTCCACTTT
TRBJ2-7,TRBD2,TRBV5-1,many,CASSLGTSGATYEQYF,TGCGCCAGCAGCCTCGGGACTAGCGGAGCTACCTACGAGCAGTACTTC
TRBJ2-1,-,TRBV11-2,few,CASSSAGPLSQRSYNEQFF,TGTGCCAGCAGCTCTGCCGGCCCTCTATCTCAAAGGTCCTACAATGAGCAGTTCTTC
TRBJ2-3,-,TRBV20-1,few,CSARDWGVGADTQYF,TGCAGTGCTAGAGATTGGGGGGTGGGAGCAGATACGCAGTATTTT
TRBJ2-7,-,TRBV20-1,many,CSARDRGGPTYEQYF,TGCAGTGCTAGAGATCGTGGGGGACCCACCTACGAGCAGTACTTC
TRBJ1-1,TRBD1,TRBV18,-,CASSPGPGGPKDRDDDTEAFF,TGTGCCAGCTCACCCGGGCCGGGTGGTCCAAAGGACAGGGACGATGACACTGAAGCTTTCTTT
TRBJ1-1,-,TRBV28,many,CASSLWDTEAFF,TGTGCCAGCAGTTTATGGGACACTGAAGCTTTCTTT
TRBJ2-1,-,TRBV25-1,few,CASSDHSSGRYNEQFF,TGTGCCAGCAGTGACCACTCAAGCGGACGTTACAATGAGCAGTTCTTC
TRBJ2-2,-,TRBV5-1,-,CASSLDGTLTGELFF,TGCGCCAGCAGCTTGGATGGGACCCTCACCGGGGAGCTGTTTTTT
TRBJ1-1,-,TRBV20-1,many,CSGRYGEVNTEAFF,TGCAGCGGTAGATATGGGGAAGTAAACACTGAAGCTTTCTTT
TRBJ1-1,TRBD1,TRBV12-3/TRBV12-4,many,CASSQQGALEAFF,TGTGCCAGCAGTCAACAGGGGGCACTTGAAGCTTTCTTT
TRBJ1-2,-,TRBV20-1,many,CSARGWQINYGYTF,TGCAGTGCTAGAGGTTGGCAGATAAACTATGGCTACACCTTC
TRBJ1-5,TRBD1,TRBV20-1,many,CSARTGGQPQHF,TGCAGTGCTAGAACAGGGGGACAGCCCCAGCATTTT
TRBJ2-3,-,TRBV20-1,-,CSAPGAGRSTDTQYF,TGCAGTGCTCCTGGGGCCGGGAGAAGCACAGATACGCAGTATTTT
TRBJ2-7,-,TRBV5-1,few,CASSLEHTYEQYF,TGCGCCAGCAGCTTGGAACATACCTACGAGCAGTACTTC
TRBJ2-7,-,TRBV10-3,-,CAIKETGDYHEQYF,TGTGCCATCAAAGAAACAGGGGACTACCACGAGCAGTACTTC
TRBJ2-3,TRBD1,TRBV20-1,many,CSARDRTGRPDTQYF,TGCAGTGCTAGAGATAGGACAGGGAGGCCAGATACGCAGTATTTT
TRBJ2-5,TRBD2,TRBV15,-,CATSREARGLGPKETQYF,TGTGCCACCAGCAGAGAGGCCCGAGGACTAGGCCCAAAAGAGACCCAGTACTTC
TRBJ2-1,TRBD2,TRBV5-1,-,CASSLDQREVYNEQFF,TGCGCCAGCAGCTTGGATCAGCGGGAGGTCTACAATGAGCAGTTCTTC
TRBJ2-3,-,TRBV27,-,CASRGSAGSTDTQYF,TGTGCCAGCAGGGGTTCGGCAGGGAGCACAGATACGCAGTATTTT
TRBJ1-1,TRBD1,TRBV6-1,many,CASSARDRGWGTEAFF,TGTGCCAGCAGTGCCCGGGACAGGGGATGGGGCACTGAAGCTTTCTTT
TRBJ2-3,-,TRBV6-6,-,CASSYSVTDTQYF,TGTGCCAGCAGTTACAGCGTCACAGATACGCAGTATTTT
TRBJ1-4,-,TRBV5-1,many,CASRTEGKLFF,TGCGCCAGCAGAACAGAGGGAAAACTGTTTTTT
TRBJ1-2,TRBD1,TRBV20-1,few,CSALEIRQGRWNYGYTF,TGCAGTGCTCTGGAGATAAGACAGGGGCGTTGGAACTATGGCTACACCTTC
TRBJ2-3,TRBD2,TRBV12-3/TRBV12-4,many,CASSLTGLVTDTQYF,TGTGCCAGCAGTTTGACGGGACTAGTGACGGATACGCAGTATTTT
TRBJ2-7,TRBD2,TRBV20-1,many,CSSSGGYEQYF,TGCAGTTCTAGCGGGGGTTACGAGCAGTACTTC
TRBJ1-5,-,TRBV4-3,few,CASSQDWLVGSVNQPQHF,TGCGCCAGCAGCCAAGATTGGCTAGTCGGGTCAGTCAATCAGCCCCAGCATTTT
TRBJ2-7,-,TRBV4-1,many,CASSQEGSRGPYEQYF,TGCGCCAGCAGCCAAGAAGGATCAAGGGGTCCCTACGAGCAGTACTTC
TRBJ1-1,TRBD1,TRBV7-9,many,CASSTGARNTEAFF,TGTGCCAGCAGTACAGGGGCCCGAAACACTGAAGCTTTCTTT
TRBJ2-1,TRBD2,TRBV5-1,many,CASSLIGAGGPSGQNEQFF,TGCGCCAGCAGCCTCATCGGAGCGGGAGGGCCCTCCGGCCAGAATGAGCAGTTCTTC
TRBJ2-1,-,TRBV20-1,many,CSARDPGGSSYNEQFF,TGCAGTGCTAGAGATCCTGGAGGCAGCTCCTACAATGAGCAGTTCTTC
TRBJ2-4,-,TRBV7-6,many,CASSSVIGRANKNIQYF,TGTGCCAGCAGCTCGGTTATTGGCCGGGCAAACAAAAACATTCAGTACTTC
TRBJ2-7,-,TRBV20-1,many,CSAARTYEQYF,TGCAGTGCTGCCCGGACTTACGAGCAGTACTTC
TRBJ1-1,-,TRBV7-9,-,CASSLDSRDGEAFF,TGTGCCAGCAGCTTGGACAGCCGGGACGGTGAAGCTTTCTTT
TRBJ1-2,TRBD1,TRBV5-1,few,CASGPGTADYGYTF,TGCGCCAGCGGCCCCGGGACAGCTGACTATGGCTACACCTTC
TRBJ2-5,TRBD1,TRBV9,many,CASSAGTGLGQETQYF,TGTGCCAGCAGCGCCGGGACAGGGTTGGGGCAAGAGACCCAGTACTTC
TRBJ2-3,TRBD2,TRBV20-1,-,CCAYPPLTSGASDTQYF,TGCTGTGCTTACCCTCCTTTGACTAGCGGGGCGTCAGATACGCAGTATTTT
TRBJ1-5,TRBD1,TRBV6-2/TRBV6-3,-,CASSYLTGTGTYSNQPQHF,TGTGCCAGCAGTTACCTGACCGGGACAGGAACCTATAGCAATCAGCCCCAGCATTTT
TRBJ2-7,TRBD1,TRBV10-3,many,CAISEGTGSYEQYF,TGTGCCATCAGTGAGGGGACAGGATCCTACGAGCAGTACTTC
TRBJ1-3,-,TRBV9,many,CASSVDGQPASGNTIYF,TGTGCCAGCAGCGTAGACGGACAACCCGCCTCTGGAAACACCATATATTTT
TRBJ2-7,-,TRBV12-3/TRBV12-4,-,CASSTVGPNYEQYF,TGTGCCAGCAGTACAGTAGGACCGAACTACGAGCAGTACTTC
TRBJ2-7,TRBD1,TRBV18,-,CASSPVNRGEQYF,TGTGCCAGCTCACCAGTAAACAGGGGTGAGCAGTACTTC
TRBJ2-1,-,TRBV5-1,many,CASSLGRARSYNEQFF,TGCGCCAGCAGCTTGGGTAGGGCCAGATCCTACAATGAGCAGTTCTTC
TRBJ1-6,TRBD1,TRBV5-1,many,CASSWGTGGTTAGKSPLHF,TGCGCCAGCAGCTGGGGGACAGGGGGAACTACTGCGGGTAAATCACCCCTCCACTTT